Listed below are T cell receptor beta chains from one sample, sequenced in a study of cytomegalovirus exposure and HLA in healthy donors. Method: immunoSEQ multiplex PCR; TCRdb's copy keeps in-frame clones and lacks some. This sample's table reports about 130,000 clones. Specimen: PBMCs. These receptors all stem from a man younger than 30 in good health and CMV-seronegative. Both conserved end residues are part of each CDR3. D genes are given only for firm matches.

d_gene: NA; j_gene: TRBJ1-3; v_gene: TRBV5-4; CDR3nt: TGTGCCAGCAGCCGGGGGACTGGAAACACCATATATTTT; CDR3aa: CASSRGTGNTIYF
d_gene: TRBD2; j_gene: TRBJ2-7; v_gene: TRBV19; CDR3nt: TGTGCCAGTAGCGGAGTAGCGGGATATCCTTGGTACGAGCAGTACTTC; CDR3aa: CASSGVAGYPWYEQYF
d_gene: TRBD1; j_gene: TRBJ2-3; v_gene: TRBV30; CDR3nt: TGTGCCTGTCCTTGGACAGGAACAGATACGCAGTATTTT; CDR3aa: CACPWTGTDTQYF
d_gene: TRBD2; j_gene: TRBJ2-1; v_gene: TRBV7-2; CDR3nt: TGTGCCAGCACCCAAGGGACTAGCGGGTGGGGTGAGCAGTTCTTC; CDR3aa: CASTQGTSGWGEQFF
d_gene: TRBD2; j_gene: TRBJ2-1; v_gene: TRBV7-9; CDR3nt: TGTGCCAGCAGCCGATACCTGACTAGCGGGAGTAAGATAGAGCAGTTCTTC; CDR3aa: CASSRYLTSGSKIEQFF
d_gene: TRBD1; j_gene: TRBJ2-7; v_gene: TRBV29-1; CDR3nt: TGCAGCGTTTCGGACAGGGTAGGCGAGCAGTACTTC; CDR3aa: CSVSDRVGEQYF
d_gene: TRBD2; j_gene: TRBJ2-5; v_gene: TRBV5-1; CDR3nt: TGCGCCAGCAGTTTATGGACTAGCAGCGAAGAGACCCAGTACTTC; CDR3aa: CASSLWTSSEETQYF
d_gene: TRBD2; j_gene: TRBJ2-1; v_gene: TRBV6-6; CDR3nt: TGTGCCAGCAGGGGGACTAGCTCCTACAATGAGCAGTTCTTC; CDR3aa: CASRGTSSYNEQFF
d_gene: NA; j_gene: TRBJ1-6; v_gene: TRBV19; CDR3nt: TGTGCCAGTAGTATACAGAATAATTCACCCCTCCACTTT; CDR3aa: CASSIQNNSPLHF
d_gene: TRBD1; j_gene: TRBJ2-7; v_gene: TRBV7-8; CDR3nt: TGTGCCAGCAGCTTCGACAGGGGCCTCACCTACGAGCAGTACTTC; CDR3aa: CASSFDRGLTYEQYF
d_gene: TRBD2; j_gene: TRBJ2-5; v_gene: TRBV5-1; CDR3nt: TGCGCCAGCAGCTCGGGACTAGCGGGAGGGGAGACCCAGTACTTC; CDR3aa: CASSSGLAGGETQYF
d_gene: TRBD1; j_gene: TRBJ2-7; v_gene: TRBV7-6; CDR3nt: TGTGCCAGCAGCCCAGGGACAGGGGCCACCTACGAGCAGTACTTC; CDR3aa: CASSPGTGATYEQYF
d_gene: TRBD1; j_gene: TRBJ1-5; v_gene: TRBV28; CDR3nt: TGTGCCAGCAGTTTAGGACAGGGGGCTAATCAGCCCCAGCATTTT; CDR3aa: CASSLGQGANQPQHF
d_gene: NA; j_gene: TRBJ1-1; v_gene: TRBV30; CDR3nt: TGTGCCTGGCAAAAACGACAGCCGGTGGGCGAAGCTTTCTTT; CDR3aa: CAWQKRQPVGEAFF
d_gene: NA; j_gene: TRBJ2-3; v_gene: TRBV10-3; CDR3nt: TGTGCCATCAGTGGCGGAGATTACACAGATACGCAGTATTTT; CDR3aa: CAISGGDYTDTQYF
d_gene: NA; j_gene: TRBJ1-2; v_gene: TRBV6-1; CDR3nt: TGTGCCAGCAGTGTTCCCCAGGGGAACTATGGCTACACCTTC; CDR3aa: CASSVPQGNYGYTF
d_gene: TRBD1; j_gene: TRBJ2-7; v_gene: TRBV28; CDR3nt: TGTGCCAGCAGTACAGGGGGCGCTTTTAGGGAGCAGTACTTC; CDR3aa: CASSTGGAFREQYF
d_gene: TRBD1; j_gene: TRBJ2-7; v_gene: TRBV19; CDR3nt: TGTGCCAGTAGTCTAGGGGGACAGTCCTACGAGCAGTACTTC; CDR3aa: CASSLGGQSYEQYF
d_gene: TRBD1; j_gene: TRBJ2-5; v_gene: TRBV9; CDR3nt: TGTGCCAGCAGCGTAGTCGGGACAGGGAAGGGAGAGACCCAGTACTTC; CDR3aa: CASSVVGTGKGETQYF
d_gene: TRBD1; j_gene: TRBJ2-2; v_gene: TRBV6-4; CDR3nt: TGTGCCAGCAGTTCCGGGACAGGGTATTCCGGGGAGCTGTTTTTT; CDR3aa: CASSSGTGYSGELFF
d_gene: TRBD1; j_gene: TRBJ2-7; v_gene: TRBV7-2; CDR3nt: TGTGCCAGCAGCTTGGGACAGCGGCTCGAGCAGTACTTC; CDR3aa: CASSLGQRLEQYF
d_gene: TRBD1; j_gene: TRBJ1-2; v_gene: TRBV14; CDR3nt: TGTGCCAGCAGCCCGTTAGACAGGGGTGGTGGCTACACCTTC; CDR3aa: CASSPLDRGGGYTF
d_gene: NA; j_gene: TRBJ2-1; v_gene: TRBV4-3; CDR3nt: TGCGCCAGCAGCCAAGATTCGAGTAGCTCAAACTACAATGAGCAGTTCTTC; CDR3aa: CASSQDSSSSNYNEQFF
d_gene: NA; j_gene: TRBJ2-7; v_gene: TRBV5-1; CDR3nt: TGCGCCAGCAGCCCGGACAGATTTCCCTACGAGCAGTACTTC; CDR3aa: CASSPDRFPYEQYF
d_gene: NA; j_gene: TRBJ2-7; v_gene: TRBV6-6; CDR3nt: TGTGCCAGCAGTTACCGACAGACTCCCGAGCAGTACTTC; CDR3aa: CASSYRQTPEQYF
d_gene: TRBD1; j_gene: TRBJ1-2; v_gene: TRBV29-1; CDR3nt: TGCAGCGTTGAATGGACAGGGGAATTTGGCTACACCTTC; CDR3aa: CSVEWTGEFGYTF
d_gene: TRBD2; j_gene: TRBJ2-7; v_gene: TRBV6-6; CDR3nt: TGTGCCAGCAGGGGGACTAGCGGGAGTTACGAGCAGTACTTC; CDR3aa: CASRGTSGSYEQYF
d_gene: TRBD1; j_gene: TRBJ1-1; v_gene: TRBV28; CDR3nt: TGTGCCAGCAGCCTAGCGACAGGGATACCAAAAGCTTTCTTT; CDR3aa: CASSLATGIPKAFF
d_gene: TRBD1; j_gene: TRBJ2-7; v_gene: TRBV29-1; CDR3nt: TGCAGCGCCCGGGACAGGACTGTAGCCTACGAGCAGTACTTC; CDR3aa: CSARDRTVAYEQYF
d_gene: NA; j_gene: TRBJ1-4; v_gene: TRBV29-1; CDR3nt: TGCAGCGGGCGCCCAGTGGCAGGGTCCGAGTTT; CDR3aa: CSGRPVAGSEF
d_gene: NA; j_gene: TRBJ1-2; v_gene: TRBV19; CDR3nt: TGTGCCAGTAGAGTCGGACTGATATATGGCTACACCTTC; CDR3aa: CASRVGLIYGYTF
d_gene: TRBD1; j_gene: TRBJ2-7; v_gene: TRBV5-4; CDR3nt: TGTGCCAGCAGCTTGGGGGGGACAGGTACAGGGCGGGGTTTCCACGAGCAGTACTTC; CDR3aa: CASSLGGTGTGRGFHEQYF
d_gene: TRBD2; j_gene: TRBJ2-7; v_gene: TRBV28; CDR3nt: TGTGCCAGCAGGTCCCTAGCGGGCCTCCGCTTC; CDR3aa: CASRSLAGLRF
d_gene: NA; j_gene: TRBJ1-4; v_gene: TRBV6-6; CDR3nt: TGTGCCAGCAGTTACTCGACAGATGAAAAACTGTTTTTT; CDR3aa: CASSYSTDEKLFF
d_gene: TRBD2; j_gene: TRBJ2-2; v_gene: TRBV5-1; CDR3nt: TGCGCCAGCAGCTTGGGACTAGCGGGGGGTACCGGGGAGCTGTTTTTT; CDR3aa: CASSLGLAGGTGELFF
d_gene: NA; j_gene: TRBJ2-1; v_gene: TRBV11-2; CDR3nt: TGTGCCAGCAGCTTAGGAGGTTACAATGAGCAGTTCTTC; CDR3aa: CASSLGGYNEQFF
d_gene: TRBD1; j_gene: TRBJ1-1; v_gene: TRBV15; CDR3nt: TGTGCCACCAGCAGAGAGCGACAGGGAGCCTTGAACACTGAAGCTTTCTTT; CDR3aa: CATSRERQGALNTEAFF
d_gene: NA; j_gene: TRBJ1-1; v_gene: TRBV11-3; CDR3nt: TGTGCCAGCAGCAACAGGGAAGGTCGTGATGAAGCTTTCTTT; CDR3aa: CASSNREGRDEAFF
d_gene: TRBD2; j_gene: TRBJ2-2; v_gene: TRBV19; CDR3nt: TGTGCCAGTACCTTTTCGGGGGCGGCTAGCGGGAGTGAATCCGGGGAGCTGTTTTTT; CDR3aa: CASTFSGAASGSESGELFF
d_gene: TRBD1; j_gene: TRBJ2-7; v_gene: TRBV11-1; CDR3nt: TGTGCCAGCAGCCTACCCGGGACAGGGGGCCACGAGCAGTACTTC; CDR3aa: CASSLPGTGGHEQYF
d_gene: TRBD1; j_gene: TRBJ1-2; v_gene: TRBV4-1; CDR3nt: TGCGCCAGCAGCCGCTCGACAGGGGTTAACTATGGCTACACCTTC; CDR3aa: CASSRSTGVNYGYTF
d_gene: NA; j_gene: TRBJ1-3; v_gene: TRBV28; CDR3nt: TGTGCCAGCAGGGTGGGAGGGGTCTCTGGAAACACCATATATTTT; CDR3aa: CASRVGGVSGNTIYF
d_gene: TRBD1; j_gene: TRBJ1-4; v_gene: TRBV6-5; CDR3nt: TGTGCCAGCAGTTGGACAGGGGCAACTAATGAAAAACTGTTTTTT; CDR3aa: CASSWTGATNEKLFF
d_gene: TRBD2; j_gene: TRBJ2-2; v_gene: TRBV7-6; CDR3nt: TGTGCCAGCAGCTTAGCTCTAGCGGGGGTCGCGAACACCGGGGAGCTGTTTTTT; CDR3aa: CASSLALAGVANTGELFF
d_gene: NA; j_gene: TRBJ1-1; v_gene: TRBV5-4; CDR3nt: TGTGCCAGCAGCTTTCAGGGGATCCCTGAAGCTTTCTTT; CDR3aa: CASSFQGIPEAFF
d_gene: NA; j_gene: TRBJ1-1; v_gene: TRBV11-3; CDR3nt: TGTGCCAGCAGCCCCCCTATTGAGGTCACTGAAGCTTTCTTT; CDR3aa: CASSPPIEVTEAFF
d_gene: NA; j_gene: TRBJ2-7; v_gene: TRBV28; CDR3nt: TGTGCCAGCACCTTAGGGGGCGAGCAGTACTTC; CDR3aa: CASTLGGEQYF
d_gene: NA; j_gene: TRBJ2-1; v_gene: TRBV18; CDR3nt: TGTGCCAGCTCACCGCCGTCGGCTCCGGGGGAGCAGTTCTTC; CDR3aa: CASSPPSAPGEQFF
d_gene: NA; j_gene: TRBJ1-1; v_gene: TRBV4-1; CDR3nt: TGCGCCAGCAGCCAAGCGCTGGGGGCGCCTCAATCGGGCACTGAAGCTTTCTTT; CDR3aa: CASSQALGAPQSGTEAFF
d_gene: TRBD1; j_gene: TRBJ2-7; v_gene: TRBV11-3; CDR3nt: TGTGCCACCTCCCCGAGACAGGGTGCCTACGAGCAGTACTTC; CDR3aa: CATSPRQGAYEQYF
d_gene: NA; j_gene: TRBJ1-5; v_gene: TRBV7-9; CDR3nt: TGTGCCAGCACAGGGCCCCTGGGTCAGCCCCAGCATTTT; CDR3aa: CASTGPLGQPQHF
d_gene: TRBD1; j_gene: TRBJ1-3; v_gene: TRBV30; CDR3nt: TGTGCCTGGAGCCGGGACAGCGGCTCTGGAAACACCATATATTTT; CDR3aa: CAWSRDSGSGNTIYF
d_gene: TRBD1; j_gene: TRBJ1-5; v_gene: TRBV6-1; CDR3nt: TGTGCCAGCAGTGAAGATACGGGCAGGGGGCATAGCAATCAGCCCCAGCATTTT; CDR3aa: CASSEDTGRGHSNQPQHF
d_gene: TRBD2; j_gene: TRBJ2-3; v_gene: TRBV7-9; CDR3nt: TGTGCCAGCAGCCCTGGCGGTCTAGCGGGTAAACGAGATACGCAGTATTTT; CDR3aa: CASSPGGLAGKRDTQYF
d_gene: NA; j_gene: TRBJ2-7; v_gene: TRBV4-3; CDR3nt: TGCGCCAGCAGCCAAGATCGTCTAGCGCACGAGCAGTACTTC; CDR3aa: CASSQDRLAHEQYF
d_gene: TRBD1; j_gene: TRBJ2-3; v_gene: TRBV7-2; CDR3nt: TGTGCCAGCAGCCGTAGACAGGGCCTCACAGATACGCAGTATTTT; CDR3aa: CASSRRQGLTDTQYF
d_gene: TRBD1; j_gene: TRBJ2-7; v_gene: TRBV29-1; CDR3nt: TGCAGCGGCGATTCCGGGACAGGGGACGAGCAGTACTTC; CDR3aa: CSGDSGTGDEQYF
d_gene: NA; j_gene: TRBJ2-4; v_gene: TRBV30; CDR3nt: TGTGCCTGGAGTGTTCTCAGGGTGAAAAACATTCAGTACTTC; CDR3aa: CAWSVLRVKNIQYF
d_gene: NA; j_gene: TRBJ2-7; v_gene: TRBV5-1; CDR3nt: TGCGCCAGCACGTATCTCGGGGTCACATCACCCTACGAGCAGTACTTC; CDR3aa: CASTYLGVTSPYEQYF
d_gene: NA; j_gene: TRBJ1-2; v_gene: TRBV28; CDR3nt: TGTGCCAGCAGTCGCGTGCAGGGCGGCCGAGAATGGGGCTACACCTTC; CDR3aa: CASSRVQGGREWGYTF